Detailed here is one T cell receptor beta chain. The antigen remains unidentified. This specimen belongs to a study of cytotoxic CD8 clonotypes in ibrutinib-treated CLL. Study background: IGHV unmutated around 17; relapsed/refractory fewer than 13; treatment-naive some 16. Results showed roughly 25 partial and 2 complete responses; following median around six years, roughly 15 remained remitted, roughly twelve advanced. Response sampling occurred after a median roughly 11 months of treatment (range 6 to 36). Notes on the study in general: The study found clonality rose at ibrutinib response, then fell toward baseline at progression.

The table came from immunoSEQ multiplex PCR; TCRdb's copy has only in-frame clones and leaves some out. This sample has about 85,000 clones; around 79% occur once, and the top ten carry roughly 5%. This sequence was found in a human donor with chronic lymphocytic leukemia. Sample: PBMCs, taken after 12 months of ibrutinib treatment.

Here the CDR3 reads CASSFGAGGADTQYF. In nucleotides, the CDR3 is TGTGCCAGCAGTTTCGGAGCGGGGGGGGCAGATACGCAGTATTTT. The J gene is TRBJ2-3, the V gene TRBV27, with TRBD2 identical over 10 bases. Germline CDR1 is MNHEY and CDR2 is SMNVEV (reference sequence). This CDR3 is built from 15 residues. The junction had 4 bases not matched to a gene; V was cut back by 3 bases and J by 4 bases.